Listed here are 28 T cell receptor beta chains from one sample, sequenced in a study of Graves' ophthalmopathy and Graves' hyperthyroidism. Using RNA transcripts, the TCR beta CDR3 regions were amplified. First-round RT-PCR employed HTBI primers, with a second-round multiplex PCR after it. TCRdb recomputed calls from the multiplex PCR reads with MiXCR, one row per CDR3 protein. The data show fewer than 250,000 distinct CDR3 sequences, with over 25% seen just once and about 8.2% held by the top ten. What was sequenced was peripheral blood. The receptors shown here come from a man between 50 and 59 years old with Graves' ophthalmopathy.

The rearrangement uses TRBV19 and TRBJ1-5; possible D gene TRBD1, 5 bases. Deletions cut 3 bases from V and 1 base from J, with 16 bases between. This CDR3 comprises 17 residues. Germline V gene lookup returns CDR1 LNHDA and CDR2 SQIVND (reference sequence). The CDR3 spells CASSIENRYLSNQPQHF. DNA of the CDR3: TGTGCCAGTAGTATCGAAAACAGGTACCTCAGCAATCAGCCCCAGCATTTT.

This clonotype was seen many times. The chain couples TRBV19 to TRBJ1-1; possibly TRBD1 for D (5 bases). The CDR3 has 14 residues. The germline V gene has CDR1 LNHDA and CDR2 SQIVND (reference sequence). Trimming pared 6 bases from V and 1 base from J, leaving 12 bases between. CDR3 nucleotides: TGTGCCAGTAGGATCAGGGAGCGGAACACTGAAGCTTTCTTT. Encoded protein: CASRIRERNTEAFF.

The rearrangement links TRBV27 to TRBJ1-1, with a tentative D call TRBD1 (5 bases). The CDR3 runs 13 residues. The germline V gene has CDR1 MNHEY and CDR2 SMNVEV (reference sequence). The V and J ends lost 6 bases and 5 bases respectively, with 13 bases between them. The DNA of the CDR3 is TGTGCCAGCAGCTACAGGCCTGGGACTGAAGCTTTCTTT. This gives the protein CASSYRPGTEAFF.

This clonotype was detected many times. The genes are TRBV29-1 and TRBJ2-6; the D is unclear. The CDR3 length is 14 residues. Trimming cost V 7 bases and J 0 bases, with 10 bases left between them. CDR1 is SQVTM, CDR2 ANQGSEA, per germline. The CDR3 spells CSAELISGANVLTF. The DNA of the CDR3 is TGCAGCGCCGAGCTGATCTCTGGGGCCAACGTCCTGACTTTC.

This clonotype was recorded once. The chain joins TRBV5-1 to TRBJ1-1, with D possibly being TRBD1 (6 bases). V was clipped by 0 bases and J by 0 bases, with 9 bases between them. Per the germline V gene, CDR1 is SGHRS and CDR2 is YFSETQ. The CDR3 consists of 15 residues. The CDR3 coding sequence is TGCGCCAGCAGCTTGGCGGGGGGCATGAACACTGAAGCTTTCTTT. It encodes CASSLAGGMNTEAFF.

The gene calls are TRBV28 and TRBJ2-5; 7 bases fit TRBD1. Germline CDR1 MDHEN, CDR2 SYDVKM. Losses at the gene ends were 6 bases for V and 7 bases for J; bases not matched to a gene: 5. CDR3 length: 12 amino acids. The CDR3 DNA reads TGTGCCAGCAGCTCCCAGGGGGTGACCCAGTACTTC. Residues: CASSSQGVTQYF.

This chain joins TRBV20-1 and TRBJ1-6, with 7 bases that match TRBD1. Per the germline V gene, CDR1 is DFQATT and CDR2 is SNEGSKA (reference sequence). The trim removed 0 bases at V and 9 bases at J, leaving 5 bases unmatched. CDR3 length equals 14 residues. This CDR3 reads CSARDRGTVSPLHF. CDR3 bases: TGCAGTGCTAGAGACAGGGGGACGGTTTCACCCCTCCACTTT.

The chain uses TRBV29-1 and TRBJ1-5; D gene unclear. Germline V gene data show CDR1 as SQVTM and CDR2 as ANQGSEA. The CDR3 runs 12 residues. Trimming cost V 4 bases and J 0 bases, with 4 bases left between them. In DNA form, the CDR3 reads TGCAGCGTTGGGTTTAGCAATCAGCCCCAGCATTTT. Translating it yields CSVGFSNQPQHF.

This clonotype was counted at least ten times. The chain employs TRBV12-3 or TRBV12-4 and TRBJ1-1; tentative D call: TRBD1 (5 bases). V was trimmed by 6 bases and J by 4 bases, leaving 12 bases between them. The CDR3 is made up of 13 amino acids. The CDR3 loop is CASSFGGGTEAFF. The CDR3 bases are TGTGCCAGCAGCTTTGGGGGGGGCACTGAAGCTTTCTTT.

This clonotype was counted at least ten times. The rearrangement links TRBV12-3 or TRBV12-4 to TRBJ2-7, with 11 positions matching TRBD2. This CDR3 has 15 amino acids. V trimming: 1 base; J trimming: 7 bases; junction bases outside the gene matches: 6. CDR3 sequence: CASSLELAGVGEQYF. The CDR3, as DNA: TGTGCCAGCAGTTTAGAACTAGCGGGAGTGGGTGAGCAGTACTTC.

The J gene is TRBJ2-7, the V gene TRBV7-2; D gene unclear. V lost 0 bases, J lost 6 bases, and 6 bases lay in between. Germline loops: CDR1 SGHTA, CDR2 FQGNSA. CDR3 length: 12 residues. The CDR3 DNA follows: TGTGCCAGCAGCTTAGCGTGGCCCGAGCAGTACTTC. Amino acids: CASSLAWPEQYF.

This clonotype was seen repeatedly, ten times or more. The chain uses TRBV27 and TRBJ1-1, with unresolved D. V lost 2 bases to trimming and J lost 1 base, with 5 bases between them. The CDR3 loop spans 13 amino acids. CDR1 MNHEY and CDR2 SMNVEV come from the germline V gene (reference sequence). The CDR3 sequence: CASSLGKNTEAFF. CDR3 DNA sequence: TGTGCCAGCAGTTTAGGCAAGAACACTGAAGCTTTCTTT.

This clonotype came up many times. The CDR3 is CASRWAGGEQYF. The CDR3 DNA reads TGTGCCAGCAGGTGGGCAGGAGGCGAGCAGTACTTC. The chain joins TRBV6-5 to TRBJ2-7, with a weak D call TRBD2 (5 bases). Germline V gene lookup returns CDR1 MNHEY and CDR2 SVGAGI. This CDR3 contains 12 residues. The V end was cut by 6 bases, the J end by 6 bases, with 12 bases between.

Many counts were recorded for this clonotype. This chain links TRBV2 with TRBJ2-7, with 8 bases lining up with TRBD1. CDR1 and CDR2 (germline): SNHLY, FYNNEI. The CDR3 is 14 residues long. After removal of 4 bases from V and 7 bases from J, the junction contained 9 bases not matched to a gene. CDR3 residues: CASSGSRGLGEQYF. CDR3 nucleotide sequence: TGTGCCAGCAGTGGTAGCAGGGGGCTTGGGGAGCAGTACTTC. Drawing the rest from reference TRBV2 and TRBJ2-7, the complete variable domain is EPEVTQTPSHQVTQMGQEVILRCVPISNHLYFYWYRQILGQKVEFLVSFYNNEISEKSEIFDDQFSVERPDGSNFTLKIRSTKLEDSAMYFCASSGSRGLGEQYFGPGTRLTVT.

The gene calls are TRBV12-3 or TRBV12-4 and TRBJ2-2; D remains unclear. The CDR3 covers 16 residues. V lost 3 bases, J lost 1 base, and 12 bases lay in between. CDR3: CASSLARVGNTGELFF. The CDR3 bases are TGTGCCAGCAGTTTGGCCCGCGTTGGGAACACCGGGGAGCTGTTTTTT.

This clonotype was recorded at least ten times. CDR3 sequence: CASSSSPTVNNGYTF. CDR3 in DNA: TGTGCCAGCAGTAGTAGTCCGACAGTGAATAACGGCTACACCTTC. V gene TRBV28 combines with J gene TRBJ1-2; a weak D match, TRBD1 (5 bases). Germline V CDR1 and CDR2: MDHEN, SYDVKM. This CDR3 spans 15 amino acids. The germline V and J ends were trimmed by 5 bases and 8 bases, with 21 bases remaining between them.

This clonotype was counted many times. This chain joins TRBV12-3 or TRBV12-4 and TRBJ2-7; TRBD1 might be the D (8 bases). The CDR3 is 13 amino acids. The germline V and J ends were trimmed by 6 bases and 12 bases, with 21 bases remaining between them. The CDR3 DNA is TGTGCCAGCAGCCCAAGACAGGGGAGGGCCCCGTACTTC. This gives the protein CASSPRQGRAPYF.

This clonotype has at least ten counts. This chain joins TRBV5-1 and TRBJ2-2; a possible D gene is TRBD2 (6 bases). Germline V CDR1 and CDR2: SGHRS, YFSETQ. V was cut by 4 bases and J by 0 bases, with 16 bases left in between. The CDR3 is 17 residues long. CDR3 bases: TGCGCCAGCAGCCCTTTCGGCGGGACGGCGAACACCGGGGAGCTGTTTTTT. It translates to CASSPFGGTANTGELFF. The full variable domain, completed using reference TRBV5-1 and TRBJ2-2, is KAGVTQTPRYLIKTRGQQVTLSCSPISGHRSVSWYQQTPGQGLQFLFEYFSETQRNKGNFPGRFSGRQFSNSRSEMNVSTLELGDSALYLCASSPFGGTANTGELFFGEGSRLTVL.

This clonotype showed up many times. The chain employs TRBV27 and TRBJ2-5; TRBD2 aligns across 10 bases. The CDR3 is 16 residues long. Per the germline V gene, CDR1 is MNHEY and CDR2 is SMNVEV (reference sequence). V lost 5 bases to trimming and J lost 1 base; unmatched junction nucleotides: 7. CDR3: CASSPQASGSQETQYF. The CDR3 coding sequence is TGTGCCAGCAGTCCCCAGGCTAGCGGGAGCCAAGAGACCCAGTACTTC.

This clonotype was picked up many times. This chain connects TRBV6-6 to TRBJ1-2; possibly TRBD1 for D (5 bases). Per the germline V gene, CDR1 is MNHNY and CDR2 is SVGAGI (reference sequence). The V end lost 7 bases, the J end lost 4 bases, and 13 bases lay between the germline ends. This CDR3 has 13 residues. The CDR3 region has the DNA TGTGCCAGCACCCTGGGACGCATCTATGGCTACACCTTC. Residues: CASTLGRIYGYTF.

In its sample, this clonotype was seen many times. The rearrangement uses TRBV28 and TRBJ2-6; D may be TRBD1 (5 bases). CDR3 length: 17 amino acids. Trimming stripped 0 bases from V and 1 base from J, with 10 bases between. Germline CDR1 MDHEN, CDR2 SYDVKM. For the CDR3, the DNA is TGTGCCAGCAGTTTATGGCAAGGGGATTCTGGGGCCAACGTCCTGACTTTC. This codes for CASSLWQGDSGANVLTF.

This clonotype was observed many times. CDR3 sequence reads: CASGLAGVNQETQYF. CDR3 DNA: TGTGCCAGCGGACTAGCGGGAGTCAATCAAGAGACCCAGTACTTC. The J gene is TRBJ2-5, the V gene TRBV19; 13 bases line up with TRBD2. Germline CDR1 LNHDA, CDR2 SQIVND (reference sequence). This CDR3 is 15 amino acids long. V lost 9 bases, J lost 2 bases, and 6 bases stayed unmatched.

CDR3 nucleotides: TGTGCCAGCTGTAGCGGGGGAGTTGAGCAGTACTTC. This encodes CASCSGGVEQYF. The rearrangement uses TRBV2 and TRBJ2-7; 9 bases agree with TRBD2. V lost 8 bases, J lost 7 bases, and 6 bases stayed unmatched. The CDR3 is 12 amino acids. From germline, CDR1 is SNHLY and CDR2 FYNNEI.

This clonotype was observed at least ten times. This chain connects TRBV29-1 to TRBJ1-1; no clear D. Germline values: CDR1 SQVTM, CDR2 ANQGSEA. The germline V and J ends were trimmed by 7 bases and 0 bases, with 3 bases remaining between them. The CDR3 has 10 amino acids. CDR3: CSGMNTEAFF. The CDR3 coding sequence is TGCAGCGGGATGAACACTGAAGCTTTCTTT.

This clonotype was recorded at least ten times. The chain is built from TRBV28 and TRBJ2-5; 9 bases agree with TRBD1. Trimming removed 4 bases from V and 5 bases from J; junction bases left unmatched: 2. There are 13 residues in the CDR3. CDR1 and CDR2 (germline): MDHEN, SYDVKM. This chain's CDR3 is CASSYGQGETQYF. The DNA of the CDR3 is TGTGCCAGCAGTTACGGACAGGGGGAGACCCAGTACTTC. Full variable domain (rest looked up from reference TRBV28 and TRBJ2-5): DVKVTQSSRYLVKRTGEKVFLECVQDMDHENMFWYRQDPGLGLRLIYFSYDVKMKEKGDIPEGYSVSREKKERFSLILESASTNQTSMYLCASSYGQGETQYFGPGTRLLVL.

This clonotype was counted only a few times. CDR3 sequence reads: CSVGVGDRFSYTF. In DNA, the CDR3 is TGCAGCGTTGGGGTGGGGGACAGATTTAGCTACACCTTC. The chain employs TRBV29-1 and TRBJ1-2; 7 nucleotides line up with TRBD1. This CDR3 is 13 amino acids long. V lost 4 bases and J lost 9; bases outside the gene matches: 11. CDR1 is SQVTM, CDR2 ANQGSEA, per germline.

The genes are TRBV6-2 or TRBV6-3 and TRBJ2-7; D uncertain. This CDR3 contains 11 residues. CDR1 is MNHEY and CDR2 is SVGEGT in the germline V gene. V was cut by 6 bases and J by 3 bases, with 6 bases left in between. CDR3 bases: TGTGCCAGCAGGGGAATCTACGAGCAGTACTTC. It is translated as CASRGIYEQYF.

The chain couples TRBV6-5 to TRBJ1-5; D is ambiguous. Trimming removed 0 bases at V and 3 bases at J, with 9 bases between. The CDR3 is 15 residues long. CDR1 and CDR2 from the germline V gene are MNHEY and SVGAGI. CDR3 nucleotide sequence: TGTGCCAGCAGTTACTCCGGACGAGACAATCAGCCCCAGCATTTT. This codes for CASSYSGRDNQPQHF.